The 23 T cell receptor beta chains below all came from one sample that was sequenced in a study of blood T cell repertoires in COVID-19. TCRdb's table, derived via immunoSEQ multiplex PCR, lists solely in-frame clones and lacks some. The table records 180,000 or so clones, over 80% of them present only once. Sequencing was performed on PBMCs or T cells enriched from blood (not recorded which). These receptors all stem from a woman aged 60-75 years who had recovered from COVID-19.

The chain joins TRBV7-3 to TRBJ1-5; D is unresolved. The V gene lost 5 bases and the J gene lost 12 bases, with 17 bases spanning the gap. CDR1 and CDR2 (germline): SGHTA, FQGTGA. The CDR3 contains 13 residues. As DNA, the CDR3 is TGTGCCAGCAGCCACTTGGGCGATCACCACCAGCATTTT. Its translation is CASSHLGDHHQHF.

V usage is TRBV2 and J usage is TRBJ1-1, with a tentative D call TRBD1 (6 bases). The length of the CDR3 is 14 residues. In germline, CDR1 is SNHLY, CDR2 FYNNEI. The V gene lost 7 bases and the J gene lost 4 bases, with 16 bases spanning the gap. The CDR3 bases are TGTGCCAGCATCCTGGAAGGGGGGGGCACTGAAGCTTTCTTT. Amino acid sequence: CASILEGGGTEAFF.

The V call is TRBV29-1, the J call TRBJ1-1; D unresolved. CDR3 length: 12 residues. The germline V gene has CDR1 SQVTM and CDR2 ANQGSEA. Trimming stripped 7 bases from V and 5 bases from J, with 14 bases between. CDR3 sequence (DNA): TGCAGCGCGCACGGGTGGCGGACTGAAGCTTTCTTT. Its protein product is CSAHGWRTEAFF.

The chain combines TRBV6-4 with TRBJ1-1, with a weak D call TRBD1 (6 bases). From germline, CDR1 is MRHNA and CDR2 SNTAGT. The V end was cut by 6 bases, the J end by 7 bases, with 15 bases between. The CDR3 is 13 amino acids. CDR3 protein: CASSVTGGGEAFF. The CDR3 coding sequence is TGTGCCAGCAGCGTGACAGGCGGGGGTGAAGCTTTCTTT.

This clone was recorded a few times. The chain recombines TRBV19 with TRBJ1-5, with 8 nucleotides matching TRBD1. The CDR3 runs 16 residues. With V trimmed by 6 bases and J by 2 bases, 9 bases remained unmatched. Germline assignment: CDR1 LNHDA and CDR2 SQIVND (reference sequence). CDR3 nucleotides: TGTGCCAGTAGGACCGGGACAGGTAGAGGCAATCAGCCCCAGCATTTT. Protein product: CASRTGTGRGNQPQHF.

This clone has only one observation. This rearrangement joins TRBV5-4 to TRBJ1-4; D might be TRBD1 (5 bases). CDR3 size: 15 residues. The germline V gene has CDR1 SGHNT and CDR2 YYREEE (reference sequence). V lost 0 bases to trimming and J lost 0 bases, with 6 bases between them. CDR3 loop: CASSLGGPTNEKLFF. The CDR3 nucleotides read TGTGCCAGCAGCTTGGGGGGCCCAACTAATGAAAAACTGTTTTTT.

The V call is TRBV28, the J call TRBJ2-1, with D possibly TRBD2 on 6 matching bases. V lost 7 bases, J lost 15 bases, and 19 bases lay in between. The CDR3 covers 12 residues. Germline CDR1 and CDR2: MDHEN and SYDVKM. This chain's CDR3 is CASTTEAGRLFF. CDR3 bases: TGTGCCAGCACAACCGAAGCGGGTCGGTTGTTCTTC.

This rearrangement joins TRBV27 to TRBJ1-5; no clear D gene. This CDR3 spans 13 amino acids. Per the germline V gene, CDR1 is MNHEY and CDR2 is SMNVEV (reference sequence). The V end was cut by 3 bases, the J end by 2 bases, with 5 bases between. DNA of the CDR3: TGTGCCAGCAGTTTCTCGGGCAATCAGCCCCAGCATTTT. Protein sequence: CASSFSGNQPQHF.

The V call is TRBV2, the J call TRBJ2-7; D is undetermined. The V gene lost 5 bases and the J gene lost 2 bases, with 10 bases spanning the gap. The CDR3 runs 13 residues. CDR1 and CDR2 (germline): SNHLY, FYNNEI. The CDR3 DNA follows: TGTGCCAGCAGTAGCACAGTTCCCTACGAGCAGTACTTC. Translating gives CASSSTVPYEQYF.

CDR3 loop: CASQSSSRAYEQYF. CDR3 nucleotide sequence: TGTGCCAGTCAGTCGAGTTCCAGGGCCTACGAGCAGTACTTC. The chain is built from TRBV28 and TRBJ2-7; maybe TRBD1 (5 bases). The germline CDR1 and CDR2 sequences are MDHEN and SYDVKM. V was pared by 9 bases and J by 2 bases, with 17 bases between. This CDR3 region has 14 residues. Complete variable domain (other parts from reference TRBV28 and TRBJ2-7): DVKVTQSSRYLVKRTGEKVFLECVQDMDHENMFWYRQDPGLGLRLIYFSYDVKMKEKGDIPEGYSVSREKKERFSLILESASTNQTSMYLCASQSSSRAYEQYFGPGTRLTVT.

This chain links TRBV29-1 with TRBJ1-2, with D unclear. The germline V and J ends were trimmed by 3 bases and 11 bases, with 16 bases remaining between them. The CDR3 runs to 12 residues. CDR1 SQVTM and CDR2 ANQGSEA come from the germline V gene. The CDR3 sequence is CSVEHRSDDYTF. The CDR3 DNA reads TGCAGCGTTGAGCATCGGAGTGATGATTACACCTTC.

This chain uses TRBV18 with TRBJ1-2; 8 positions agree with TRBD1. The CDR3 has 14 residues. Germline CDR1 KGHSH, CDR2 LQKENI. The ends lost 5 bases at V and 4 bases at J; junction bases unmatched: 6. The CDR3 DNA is TGTGCCAGCTCAGTGGACAGGGAGGGCTATGGCTACACCTTC. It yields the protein CASSVDREGYGYTF.

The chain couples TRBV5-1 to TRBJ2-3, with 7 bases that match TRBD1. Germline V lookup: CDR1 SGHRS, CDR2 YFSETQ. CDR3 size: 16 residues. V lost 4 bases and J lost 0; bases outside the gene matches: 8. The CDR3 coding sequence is TGCGCCAGCAGCGTCTCCGGGACAGAGAGCACAGATACGCAGTATTTT. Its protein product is CASSVSGTESTDTQYF.

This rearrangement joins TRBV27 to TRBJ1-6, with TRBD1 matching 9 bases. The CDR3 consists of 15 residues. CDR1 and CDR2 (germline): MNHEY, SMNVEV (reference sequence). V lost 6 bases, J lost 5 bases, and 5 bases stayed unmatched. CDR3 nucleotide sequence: TGTGCCAGCAGCGGCTGGGACAGGGATAATTCACCCCTCCACTTT. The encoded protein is CASSGWDRDNSPLHF.

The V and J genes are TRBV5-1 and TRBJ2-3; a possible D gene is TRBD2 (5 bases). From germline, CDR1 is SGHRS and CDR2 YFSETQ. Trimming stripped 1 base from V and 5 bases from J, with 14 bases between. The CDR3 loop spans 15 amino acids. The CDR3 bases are TGCGCCAGCAGCTTGCAAGACCCGAGGGTAGATACGCAGTATTTT. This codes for CASSLQDPRVDTQYF.

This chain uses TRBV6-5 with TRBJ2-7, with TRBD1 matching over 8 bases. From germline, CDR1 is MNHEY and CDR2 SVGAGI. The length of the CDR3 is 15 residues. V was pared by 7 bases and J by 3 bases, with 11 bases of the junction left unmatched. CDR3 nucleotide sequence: TGTGCCAGCATGCTGGGGTCAGGGGGCGGCTACGAGCAGTACTTC. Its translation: CASMLGSGGGYEQYF.

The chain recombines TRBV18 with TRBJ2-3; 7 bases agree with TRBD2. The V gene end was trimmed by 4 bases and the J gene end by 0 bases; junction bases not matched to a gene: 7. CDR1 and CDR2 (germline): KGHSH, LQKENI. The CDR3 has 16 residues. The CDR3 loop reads CASSRPGLPSTDTQYF. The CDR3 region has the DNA TGTGCCAGCTCACGACCGGGACTACCGAGCACAGATACGCAGTATTTT.

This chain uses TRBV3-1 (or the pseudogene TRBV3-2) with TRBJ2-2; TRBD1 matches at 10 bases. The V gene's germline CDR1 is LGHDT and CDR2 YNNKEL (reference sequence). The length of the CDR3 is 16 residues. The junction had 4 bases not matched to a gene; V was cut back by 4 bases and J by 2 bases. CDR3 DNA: TGTGCCAGCAGCCCACGGGACAGGGGTAACACCGGGGAGCTGTTTTTT. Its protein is CASSPRDRGNTGELFF.

The DNA for the CDR3 is TGTGCCAGCAGTTTCGTGGGAGCCGGGGAGCTGTTTTTT. Amino acids: CASSFVGAGELFF. The V call is TRBV27, the J call TRBJ2-2; D is perhaps TRBD2 (5 bases). CDR1 and CDR2 from the germline V gene are MNHEY and SMNVEV (reference sequence). CDR3 length: 13 amino acids. The V end was cut by 3 bases, the J end by 6 bases, with 8 bases between.

The CDR3, as DNA: TGCACCAGCAGCCAGCCGACAGGGGGCCAAGAGACCCAGTACTTC. Amino acids: CTSSQPTGGQETQYF. The chain uses TRBV1 and TRBJ2-5; the table gives TRBD1 as D, unverified against the DNA. TRBV1 is annotated as a pseudogene. The CDR3 has 15 amino acids.

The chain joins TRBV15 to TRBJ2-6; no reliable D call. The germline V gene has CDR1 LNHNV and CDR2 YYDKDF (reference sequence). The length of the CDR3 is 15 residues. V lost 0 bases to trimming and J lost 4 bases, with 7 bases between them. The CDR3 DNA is TGTGCCACCAGCAGAGACGGTAACGGGGCCAACGTCCTGACTTTC. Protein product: CATSRDGNGANVLTF. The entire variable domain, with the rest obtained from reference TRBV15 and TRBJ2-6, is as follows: DAMVIQNPRYQVTQFGKPVTLSCSQTLNHNVMYWYQQKSSQAPKLLFHYYDKDFNNEADTPDNFQSRRPNTSFCFLDIRSPGLGDTAMYLCATSRDGNGANVLTFGAGSRLTVL.

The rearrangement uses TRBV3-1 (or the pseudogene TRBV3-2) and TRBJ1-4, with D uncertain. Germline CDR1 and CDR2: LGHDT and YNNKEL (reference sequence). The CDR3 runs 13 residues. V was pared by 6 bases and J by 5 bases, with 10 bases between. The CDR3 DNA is TGTGCCAGCAGGCATCGGGGAAATGAAAAACTGTTTTTT. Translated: CASRHRGNEKLFF.

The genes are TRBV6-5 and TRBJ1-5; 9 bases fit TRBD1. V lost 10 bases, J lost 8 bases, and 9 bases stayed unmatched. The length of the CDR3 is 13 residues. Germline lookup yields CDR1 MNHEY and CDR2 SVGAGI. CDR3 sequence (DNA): TGTGCCATCCGGACAGGGGCCGGGGAGCCCCAGCATTTT. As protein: CAIRTGAGEPQHF.